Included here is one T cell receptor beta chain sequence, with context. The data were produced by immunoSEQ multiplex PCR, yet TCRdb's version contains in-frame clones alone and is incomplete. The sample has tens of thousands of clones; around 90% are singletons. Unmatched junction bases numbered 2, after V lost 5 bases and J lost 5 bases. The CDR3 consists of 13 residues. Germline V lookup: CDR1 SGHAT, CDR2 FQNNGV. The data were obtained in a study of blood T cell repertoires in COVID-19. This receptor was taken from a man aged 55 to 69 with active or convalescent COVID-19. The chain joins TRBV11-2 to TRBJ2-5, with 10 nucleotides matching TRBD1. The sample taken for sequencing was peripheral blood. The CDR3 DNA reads TGTGCCAGCAGCCTGGACAGGGGGGAGACCCAGTACTTC. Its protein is CASSLDRGETQYF.